A selection of T cell receptor beta chains follows, all from one sample in a study of cytomegalovirus exposure and HLA in healthy donors. Sequenced by immunoSEQ multiplex PCR; TCRdb stores in-frame clones only, minus some. The sample yields approximately 91,000 clones, more than 75% seen once. Sequencing input: PBMCs. These receptors came from a human donor in good health. Both conserved end residues are part of each CDR3. The D gene is left open where the match is weak. Only some rows state a clone size, as once, few, many or a class for expanded clones.

>TRBD2|TRBV29-1|TRBJ2-7|few
TGCAGCGTTGAACCGCTAGCGGGAACTTACGACAGCGAGCAGTACTTC
CSVEPLAGTYDSEQYF
>TRBD1|TRBV7-9|TRBJ2-1|.
TGTGCCAGCAGCGATCTGGGGACAGGGTCCTACAATGAGCAGTTCTTC
CASSDLGTGSYNEQFF
>.|TRBV6-6|TRBJ1-2|.
TGTGCCAGCAGTTACTCGAGCACATTTGGGGCGGGCTACACCTTC
CASSYSSTFGAGYTF
>.|TRBV14|TRBJ2-1|once
TGTGCCAGCAGCCACAACGGGAGATACAATGAGCAGTTCTTC
CASSHNGRYNEQFF
>.|TRBV15|TRBJ1-5|once
TGTGCCACCAGCAGAGTGGGGGGGGAAGGAGGGACCGGCAATCAGCCCCAGCATTTT
CATSRVGGEGGTGNQPQHF
>TRBD1|TRBV28|TRBJ1-4|.
TGTGCCAGCGGAGATGATTCACAGGGGTCGGGAAAACTGTTTTTT
CASGDDSQGSGKLFF
>.|TRBV7-2|TRBJ1-4|.
TGTGCCAGCAGCTTCCGCCAAACGGGTGAAAAACTGTTTTTT
CASSFRQTGEKLFF
>TRBD2|TRBV9|TRBJ2-3|.
TGTGCCAGCAGCGTCGCTGGCGGGGGGACCACAGATACGCAGTATTTT
CASSVAGGGTTDTQYF
>.|TRBV30|TRBJ1-1|few
TGTGCCCGCCTAGGGCGGGGGCGAACTGAAGCTTTCTTT
CARLGRGRTEAFF
>.|TRBV14|TRBJ2-7|.
TGTGCCAGCAGCGGCGGGACAGCCAACTCCTACGAGCAGTACTTC
CASSGGTANSYEQYF
>.|TRBV7-2|TRBJ1-1|.
TGTGCCAGCATGGGGCATGAAGCTTTCTTT
CASMGHEAFF
>.|TRBV7-3|TRBJ2-1|.
TGTGCCAGCAGCCCCGGGACTCAAATTTACAATGAGCAGTTCTTC
CASSPGTQIYNEQFF
>TRBD1|TRBV9|TRBJ1-2|.
TGTGCCAGCAGCTCTACAGGGGAGGCGACAGGTGGCTACACCTTC
CASSSTGEATGGYTF
>.|TRBV14|TRBJ2-5|.
TGTGCCAGCAGCCACGGCGAGGGTCTGCGACAAGAGACCCAGTACTTC
CASSHGEGLRQETQYF
>TRBD2|TRBV2|TRBJ2-3|once
TGTGCCAGCAGTGAAGCCTCACTAGCGGGAGGAGGAACAGATACGCAGTATTTT
CASSEASLAGGGTDTQYF
>TRBD2|TRBV5-1|TRBJ2-7|once
TGCGCCAGCAGGCCCATGGAGACGGGGACTAGCGCCTACGAGCAGTACTTC
CASRPMETGTSAYEQYF
>.|TRBV7-6|TRBJ1-3|.
TGTGCCAGCAGCTTCTCGACATTCTCCTCTGGAAACACCATATATTTT
CASSFSTFSSGNTIYF
>.|TRBV27|TRBJ2-2|.
TGTGCCAGCAGTTTGCGTACCGGGGAGCTGTTTTTT
CASSLRTGELFF
>TRBD1|TRBV5-1|TRBJ1-2|.
TGCGCCAGCAGCTTCAGGACAGGGAGGGACTATGGCTACACCTTC
CASSFRTGRDYGYTF
>TRBD2|TRBV6-5|TRBJ2-7|.
TGTGCCAGCAGTTACGGGGGGGGGTTCTACGAGCAGTACTTC
CASSYGGGFYEQYF
>.|TRBV7-9|TRBJ2-5|.
TGTGCCAGCAGCTTAGGCAGGGGATCTCGCGGGGAGACCCAGTACTTC
CASSLGRGSRGETQYF
>TRBD1|TRBV9|TRBJ2-7|.
TGTGCCAGCAATCCCACAGGGGATTACGAGCAGTACTTC
CASNPTGDYEQYF
>TRBD1|TRBV7-2|TRBJ2-3|.
TGTGCCAGCAGCCACAGGGGTATTAGCACAGATACGCAGTATTTT
CASSHRGISTDTQYF
>.|TRBV5-6|TRBJ1-5|few
TGTGCCAGCAGCCCCCCGTCGGGTCAGCCCCAGCATTTT
CASSPPSGQPQHF
>.|TRBV7-8|TRBJ1-5|.
TGTGCCAGCAGCCCCGACGCCAGGGGCAGCAATCAGCCCCAGCATTTT
CASSPDARGSNQPQHF
>TRBD1|TRBV7-9|TRBJ2-4|.
TGTGCCAGCAGCTTAAAGGCTTTCCAGGGGGTCTCCAAAAACATTCAGTACTTC
CASSLKAFQGVSKNIQYF
>.|TRBV4-3|TRBJ2-6|.
TGCGCCAGCAGCCAAGAACAGAGGGCGGCAAGCTCTGGGGCCAACGTCCTGACTTTC
CASSQEQRAASSGANVLTF
>TRBD1|TRBV4-1|TRBJ2-3|.
TGCGCCAGCACCTCTTCCGGGACAGGGTTGAACACAGATACGCAGTATTTT
CASTSSGTGLNTDTQYF
>.|TRBV7-8|TRBJ1-5|few
TGTGCCAGCAGCTTAGCCCGTCTTCAGGGGAATCAGCCCCAGCATTTT
CASSLARLQGNQPQHF
>.|TRBV7-7|TRBJ1-3|.
TGTGCTAGCAGCTTAGGGGCAGGGGCTGGAAACACCATATATTTT
CASSLGAGAGNTIYF
>.|TRBV7-7|TRBJ2-5|.
TGTGCTAGCAGCTTAGTGGGGGGTACGGGAAGGGAGACCCAGTACTTC
CASSLVGGTGRETQYF
>.|TRBV7-2|TRBJ2-7|.
TGTGCCAGCAGCCTCTCCCTAGCTTTTACCGTCTACGAGCAGTACTTC
CASSLSLAFTVYEQYF
>.|TRBV19|TRBJ1-2|.
TGTGCCAGTAGTATGGATCAGAGGACTAACTATGGCTACACCTTC
CASSMDQRTNYGYTF
>TRBD2|TRBV7-9|TRBJ2-5|.
TGTGCCAGCAGCTTAGTGGCTAGCGGGAGTACAGAGACCCAGTACTTC
CASSLVASGSTETQYF
>.|TRBV27|TRBJ2-1|.
TGTGCCAGCTCCCGGGGGAATGAGCAGTTCTTC
CASSRGNEQFF
>TRBD1|TRBV13|TRBJ1-2|.
TGTGCCAGCAGCTCAGGGGGACAGGGAGGCTATGGCTACACCTTC
CASSSGGQGGYGYTF
>.|TRBV5-1|TRBJ2-1|.
TGCGCCAGCAGCCGGGGTAGTAATGAGCAGTTCTTC
CASSRGSNEQFF
>.|TRBV5-6|TRBJ2-1|.
TGTGCCAGCAGCCCCGGAGGAGCGACGTTAAACAATGAGCAGTTCTTC
CASSPGGATLNNEQFF
>TRBD2|TRBV28|TRBJ2-3|.
TGTGCCAGCAGTTTTCTAGCGGGGACAGATACGCAGTATTTT
CASSFLAGTDTQYF